This T cell receptor (beta chain) came from a study of spatial heterogeneity in lung cancer. The time point here: sample taken at primary tumor resection. Carried by each TCR cDNA molecule was a unique molecular identifier. From the 5' RACE reads, TCRdb called clonotypes with MiXCR, one entry per CDR3 protein. The sample contains 5,000 to 6,500 distinct CDR3 sequences, about 3.9% of which appear only once. The sequence was collected from a male donor with early-stage non-small cell lung cancer. The sequencing here drew on normal lung tissue next to the tumor, taken at surgery.

The DNA of the CDR3 is TGCAGTGCTAGTTACTCCGGGACTAGCGGGAGGGTTCGGGAGACCCAGTACTTC. Translating it yields CSASYSGTSGRVRETQYF. The chain couples TRBV20-1 to TRBJ2-5, with TRBD2 matching over 16 bases. CDR3 length: 18 amino acids. Per germline, CDR1 DFQATT and CDR2 SNEGSKA (reference sequence). V dropped 3 bases and J dropped 5; count of bases not matched to a gene: 12.